This T cell receptor beta chain was observed in a study of blood T cell repertoires in COVID-19. The overall study: The study drew acute and convalescent COVID-19 samples from the United States, Italy and Spain. Sources were T cells, B-cell-depleted T cells, or PBMCs; the material itself was cDNA or gDNA.

In the original workflow: Amplification with reference gene primers provided the estimates of nucleated cell counts. The table came from immunoSEQ multiplex PCR; TCRdb's copy has only in-frame clones and leaves some out. V and J calls and clone size are as listed in that table; D and trimming were resolved from the DNA. This sample carries over 85,000 clones, 87% of them seen once, and the ten largest clones take 6% to 9.5%. The germline CDR1 and CDR2 sequences are MNHNS and SASEGT. The CDR3 runs 14 residues. Trimming removed 0 bases at V and 3 bases at J, with 8 bases between. The sequencing sample was made of peripheral blood. The rearrangement links TRBV6-1 to TRBJ1-2; possibly TRBD1 for D (5 bases). The clonotype comes from a human donor with acute or convalescent COVID-19. The donor label of this sample is uncertain. The CDR3 here is CASSEATGYYGYTF. The CDR3 bases are TGTGCCAGCAGTGAAGCCACAGGCTACTATGGCTACACCTTC.